These 19 T cell receptor beta chains share one sample of origin, sequenced in a study of blood T cells in healthy people across ages. The second PCR ran about 7 to 12 cycles with a sample-barcoded 5' primer and J-beta primers. Via MiXCR, TCRdb re-called the 5' RACE reads, giving one row per CDR3 protein. The repertoire holds some 320,000 distinct CDR3 sequences, with 25% to 30% as singletons. Sequenced material: blood. The origin of the receptors is a woman in her 70s in good health.

This rearrangement joins TRBV6-5 to TRBJ1-2; D uncertain. CDR1 and CDR2 from the germline V gene are MNHEY and SVGAGI. Trimming took 4 bases from V and 4 from J, leaving 10 bases between them. The CDR3 totals 13 residues. DNA for the CDR3: TGTGCCAGCAGTTTCACCTCCGTCTATGGCTACACCTTC. Its protein product is CASSFTSVYGYTF.

This chain uses TRBV9 with TRBJ2-1; no reliable D call. Germline-derived CDR1 and CDR2 are SGDLS and YYNGEE. CDR3 length: 12 amino acids. The V end lost 0 bases, the J end lost 10 bases, and 8 bases lay between the germline ends. This CDR3 reads CASSVEQREQFF. For the CDR3, the DNA is TGTGCCAGCAGCGTAGAACAGAGAGAGCAGTTCTTC.

This clonotype has more than one count but fewer than ten. The rearrangement uses TRBV13 and TRBJ2-1; 10 bases agree with TRBD1. The better agreement between TRBJ2-7 and the DNA end casts doubt on the J call. This CDR3 is 15 amino acids long. Germline lookup yields CDR1 PRHDT and CDR2 FYEKMQ (reference sequence). CDR3 sequence reads: CASSLRRQGAYEQYF. Written as DNA, the CDR3 is TGTGCCAGCAGCTTACGCCGACAGGGGGCTTACGAGCAGTACTTC.

This clonotype was seen repeatedly, ten times or more. The rearrangement links TRBV4-1 to TRBJ1-1; no clear D gene. This CDR3 region has 13 residues. Germline V CDR1 and CDR2: MGHRA, YSYEKL. V was pared by 1 base and J by 11 bases, with 14 bases between. CDR3 DNA sequence: TGCGCCAGCAGCCAAGTTGGGTTTGTTTCGGCTTTCTTT. Protein: CASSQVGFVSAFF.

This clonotype has a handful of counts. The chain has TRBV5-1 and TRBJ2-5, with D possibly TRBD2 on 6 matching bases. The J call is in doubt because the DNA end fits TRBJ2-7 better. The germline CDR1 and CDR2 sequences are SGHRS and YFSETQ. The CDR3 has 15 residues. For the CDR3, the DNA is TGCGCCAGCAGCTTGGGCGGGAAGCATACCTACGAGCAGTACTTC. This translates into CASSLGGKHTYEQYF.

V and J are TRBV7-2 and TRBJ2-3, with D tentatively TRBD2 (5 bases). Germline-derived CDR1 and CDR2 are SGHTA and FQGNSA. The CDR3 is 15 residues long. V was trimmed by 5 bases and J by 7 bases, leaving 19 bases between them. The DNA of the CDR3 is TGTGCCAGCAGCCCTAGCCCCGGCCCCGGTTATACGCAGTATTTT. Its protein is CASSPSPGPGYTQYF.

In its sample, this clonotype was seen many times. The chain carries TRBV3-1 and TRBJ2-7; unclear D gene. Deletions cut 0 bases from V and 3 bases from J, with 9 bases between. This CDR3 region has 14 residues. Germline V CDR1 and CDR2: LGHDT, YNNKEL (reference sequence). The CDR3 sequence: CASSQDRTLYEQYF. CDR3 bases: TGTGCCAGCAGCCAAGATCGGACCCTCTACGAGCAGTACTTC.

The chain carries TRBV14 and TRBJ2-5; D is unclear. Germline V gene data show CDR1 as SGHDN and CDR2 as FVKESK. With 0 bases removed from V and 7 bases from J, the gap between germline ends came to 9 bases. The CDR3 loop spans 13 amino acids. CDR3 loop: CASSQDPGWTQYF. DNA of the CDR3: TGTGCCAGCAGCCAAGATCCCGGATGGACCCAGTACTTC.

This chain connects TRBV7-9 to TRBJ2-7, with 7 bases lining up with TRBD2. CDR3 length: 15 residues. Germline-derived CDR1 and CDR2 are SEHNR and FQNEAQ (reference sequence). Trimming took 5 bases from V and 0 from J; bases not matched to a gene: 7. CDR3 sequence: CASSQGGVPSYEQYF. DNA of the CDR3: TGTGCCAGCAGCCAGGGAGGGGTTCCCTCCTACGAGCAGTACTTC. The whole variable domain, remainder taken from reference TRBV7-9 and TRBJ2-7, is DTGVSQNPRHKITKRGQNVTFRCDPISEHNRLYWYRQTLGQGPEFLTYFQNEAQLEKSRLLSDRFSAERPKGSFSTLEIQRTEQGDSAMYLCASSQGGVPSYEQYFGPGTRLTVT.

This chain joins TRBV12-3 or TRBV12-4 and TRBJ2-1; D might be TRBD2 (5 bases). Trimming stripped 5 bases from V and 5 bases from J, with 16 bases between. This CDR3 spans 15 amino acids. This CDR3 is CASSPDWSINNEQFF. CDR3 nucleotides: TGTGCCAGCAGTCCGGACTGGAGTATTAACAATGAGCAGTTCTTC.

J is TRBJ1-1 and V is TRBV4-3; TRBD1 is a possible D gene (5 bases). V gave up 2 bases and J gave up 5 bases, with 15 bases separating them. This CDR3 region has 15 residues. Germline V gene data show CDR1 as LGHNA and CDR2 as YSLEER. The CDR3 DNA follows: TGCGCCAGCAGCCAAAGTGCAGGGTGGGGGACTGAAGCTTTCTTT. It yields the protein CASSQSAGWGTEAFF.

This clonotype was seen ten or more times. The chain has TRBV7-2 and TRBJ1-4; 7 bases map to TRBD1. V shed 0 bases and J 0 bases; nucleotides not matched to a gene: 7. CDR1 and CDR2 (germline): SGHTA, FQGNSA. This CDR3 contains 18 residues. The CDR3 DNA reads TGTGCCAGCAGCTTAGCCAGGGACAGAACAACAACTAATGAAAAACTGTTTTTT. It encodes CASSLARDRTTTNEKLFF.

This clonotype came up a few times. This chain joins TRBV12-3 or TRBV12-4 and TRBJ2-3; D is possibly TRBD2 (6 bases). Trimming shortened V by 6 bases and J by 3 bases, and 13 bases separated the two germline ends. The CDR3 totals 14 residues. CDR3 nucleotide sequence: TGTGCCAGCAGGGACGGCGGGATTACAGATACGCAGTATTTT. As protein: CASRDGGITDTQYF.

This clonotype was counted a few times. The junction differs from germline at one of its ends, possibly a read error. The chain couples TRBV6-1 to TRBJ1-2; the match to TRBD1 covers 7 bases. Germline V CDR1 and CDR2: MNHNS, SASEGT. The CDR3 has 17 residues. CDR3 residues: CAIPTGPLIAINCGYTF. The CDR3 coding sequence is TGTGCCATCCCGACAGGGCCCCTTATCGCGATCAACTGTGGCTACACCTTC.

The rearrangement links TRBV7-2 to TRBJ2-1; D call uncertain. Germline CDR1 reads SGHTA; CDR2 reads FQGNSA. V shed 2 bases and J shed 5 bases, with 16 bases lying between them. The CDR3 consists of 16 residues. The CDR3 spells CASSLRPLGGNNEQFF. The DNA for the CDR3 is TGTGCCAGCAGCTTACGTCCGCTAGGTGGGAACAATGAGCAGTTCTTC.

This clonotype came up a few times. This chain connects TRBV14 to TRBJ2-7, with a tentative D call TRBD2 (5 bases). V lost 6 bases and J lost 1, with 13 bases in between. This CDR3 has 14 amino acids. Germline V gene sequence: CDR1 SGHDN, CDR2 FVKESK. As DNA, the CDR3 is TGTGCCAGCAGACCTGCTGAGGGTTCCTACGAGCAGTACTTC. Its protein product is CASRPAEGSYEQYF. Full variable domain (rest looked up from reference TRBV14 and TRBJ2-7): EAGVTQFPSHSVIEKGQTVTLRCDPISGHDNLYWYRRVMGKEIKFLLHFVKESKQDESGMPNNRFLAERTGGTYSTLKVQPAELEDSGVYFCASRPAEGSYEQYFGPGTRLTVT.

The CDR3 loop reads CASSPSTGETEAFF. CDR3 nucleotide sequence: TGTGCCAGCAGCCCGAGCACAGGGGAAACTGAAGCTTTCTTT. The chain carries TRBV9 and TRBJ1-1, with TRBD1 matching over 7 bases. The CDR3 has 14 amino acids. With V trimmed by 4 bases and J by 5 bases, 8 bases remained unmatched. The germline CDR1 and CDR2 sequences are SGDLS and YYNGEE.

With respect to this clonotype: One end of the junction varies from germline; a read error may be responsible. This chain connects TRBV12-3 or TRBV12-4 to TRBJ1-2; D remains ambiguous. This CDR3 has 15 amino acids. The CDR3 DNA sequence: TGTGCCGGCAGTCTGGAAGCTTGGAACTACTATGGCTACACCTTC. It yields the protein CAGSLEAWNYYGYTF.

The chain joins TRBV11-3 to TRBJ2-4, with D perhaps TRBD1 or TRBD2 (7 bases each). This CDR3 region has 15 residues. The germline V and J ends were trimmed by 7 bases and 1 base, with 14 bases remaining between them. In germline, CDR1 is SGHNT, CDR2 YENEEA. The CDR3 is CASTQGGAAKNIQYF. Here the CDR3 DNA reads TGTGCCAGCACCCAGGGGGGGGCCGCCAAAAACATTCAGTACTTC.